Given below is one T cell receptor beta chain in context. The antigen is not known. It was CD45RO-negative cells, positively selected for CCR7, that made up naive CD8 cells, with terminally differentiated effector memory CD45RA+ cells excluded. The sample is drawn from a study of shared clonotypes between healthy human individuals. Study observations and caveats: Richness estimates generally favored naive over memory subsets.

The V end was cut by 4 bases, the J end by 6 bases, with 12 bases between. The CDR3 runs 14 residues. Germline V gives CDR1 SEHNR, CDR2 FQNEAQ (reference sequence). The table came from immunoSEQ multiplex PCR; TCRdb's copy has only in-frame clones and leaves some out. The table has roughly 2,000,000 clones, just over 90% seen once. This chain connects TRBV7-9 to TRBJ2-2, with TRBD2 as a possible D gene (6 bases). Sequencing input: naive CD8+ T cells from PBMCs. This TCR derives from a man aged 18 to 29 in good health. Some clones in this sample may be carry-over from other donors' samples. Here the CDR3 DNA reads TGTGCCAGCAGCTCCGGGGGTGGTGCCGGGGAGCTGTTTTTT. Encoded protein: CASSSGGGAGELFF. The entire variable domain, with the rest obtained from reference TRBV7-9 and TRBJ2-2, is as follows: DTGVSQNPRHKITKRGQNVTFRCDPISEHNRLYWYRQTLGQGPEFLTYFQNEAQLEKSRLLSDRFSAERPKGSFSTLEIQRTEQGDSAMYLCASSSGGGAGELFFGEGSRLTVL.